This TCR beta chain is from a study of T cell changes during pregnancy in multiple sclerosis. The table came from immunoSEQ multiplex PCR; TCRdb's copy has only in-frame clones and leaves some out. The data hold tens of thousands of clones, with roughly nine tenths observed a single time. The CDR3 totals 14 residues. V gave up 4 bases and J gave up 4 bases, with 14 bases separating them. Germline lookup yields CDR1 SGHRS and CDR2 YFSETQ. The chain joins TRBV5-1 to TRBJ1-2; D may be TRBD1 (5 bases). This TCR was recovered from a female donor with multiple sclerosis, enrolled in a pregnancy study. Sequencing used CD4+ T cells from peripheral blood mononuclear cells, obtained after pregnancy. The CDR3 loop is CASSPPGDGYGYTF. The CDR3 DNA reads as TGCGCCAGCAGCCCCCCGGGGGACGGCTATGGCTACACCTTC.